Below are 10 T cell receptor beta chains sequenced from a single sample in a study of patients and donors after allogeneic stem cell transplantation. One entry per CDR3 protein results from TCRdb running MiXCR on the RT-PCR reads. The repertoire holds some 960,000 distinct CDR3 sequences, with roughly 18% as singletons. Sequencing was carried out using blood, either unsorted or a sorted T cell fraction (not recorded which). These receptors came from a human donor who was either an allogeneic HSCT recipient or a stem cell or donor lymphocyte infusion donor (not recorded which). It is not recorded whose cells these are; they may come from a transplant donor.

This clonotype was seen repeatedly, ten times or more. The rearrangement joins TRBV10-3 to TRBJ1-6; tentatively, D is TRBD1 (5 bases). Germline loops: CDR1 ENHRY, CDR2 SYGVKD. The CDR3 runs 12 residues. V lost 6 bases and J 16 bases, leaving 16 bases between the germline ends. The CDR3 DNA reads TGTGCCATCAGATCCGACCGGGACCCACTCCACTTT. It yields the protein CAIRSDRDPLHF.

This clonotype was found a few times. The chain uses TRBV7-2 and TRBJ1-3, with 8 bases matching TRBD1. V lost 5 bases to trimming and J lost 1 base; unmatched junction nucleotides: 7. The CDR3 has 16 amino acids. Germline V lookup: CDR1 SGHTA, CDR2 FQGNSA. The CDR3 protein is CASSTRQGTSGNTIYF. The DNA for the CDR3 is TGTGCCAGCAGCACGCGACAGGGGACGTCTGGAAACACCATATATTTT.

This sequence joins TRBV12-3 or TRBV12-4 and TRBJ2-1; 14 positions agree with TRBD2. This CDR3 comprises 18 residues. The trim removed 1 base at V and 8 bases at J, leaving 10 bases unmatched. In nucleotides, the CDR3 is TGTGCCAGCAGTTTAGGTGGTCCGGGACTAGCGGGAGTCGATGAGCAGTTCTTC. Its protein is CASSLGGPGLAGVDEQFF.

The chain carries TRBV9 and TRBJ2-3, with D tentatively TRBD2 (6 bases). Germline V gives CDR1 SGDLS, CDR2 YYNGEE. Trimming stripped 3 bases from V and 2 bases from J, with 16 bases between. This CDR3 has 16 amino acids. CDR3 region: CASSEGTHLNTDTQYF. In DNA form, the CDR3 reads TGTGCCAGCAGCGAGGGGACTCACTTAAACACAGATACGCAGTATTTT.

The chain is built from TRBV12-3 or TRBV12-4 and TRBJ2-4, with 7 positions matching TRBD1. CDR3 size: 14 residues. Germline trimming cut 1 base from V and 6 bases from J; bases unmatched to any gene: 3. The CDR3 DNA reads TGTGCCAGCAGTTTAGAGGGGGCTGGAAACATTCAGTACTTC. It codes for CASSLEGAGNIQYF.

The V gene is TRBV7-2, the J gene TRBJ2-7, with no clear D. V shed 1 base and J shed 5 bases, with 15 bases lying between them. CDR1 and CDR2 from the germline V gene are SGHTA and FQGNSA. CDR3 length: 15 amino acids. The DNA of the CDR3 is TGTGCCAGCAGCTTAGAGGACGCCCCAAACCACGAGCAGTACTTC. Translated: CASSLEDAPNHEQYF.

This clonotype was counted only a few times. The V call is TRBV15, the J call TRBJ2-1; possibly TRBD2 for D (5 bases). The V gene's germline CDR1 is LNHNV and CDR2 YYDKDF (reference sequence). CDR3 length equals 15 residues. V lost 2 bases, J lost 0 bases, and 8 bases lay in between. The CDR3 loop is CATSRLASSYNEQFF. The DNA for the CDR3 is TGTGCCACCAGCAGACTAGCCAGCTCCTACAATGAGCAGTTCTTC.

The sample holds many counts of this clonotype. The CDR3 region has the DNA TGTGCCAGCAGTTTAGCGCTGGGACAGGGTAGCGGGGAGCTGTTTTTT. As protein: CASSLALGQGSGELFF. The chain uses TRBV12-3 or TRBV12-4 and TRBJ2-2; 9 bases align to TRBD1. With 0 bases clipped from V and 7 bases from J, the junction kept 6 bases outside the gene matches. The CDR3 runs to 16 residues.

The chain uses TRBV4-2 and TRBJ1-1; D is unresolved. The V gene's germline CDR1 is LGHNA and CDR2 YNFKEQ. This CDR3 is 16 amino acids long. V was clipped by 1 base and J by 0 bases, with 12 bases between them. DNA for the CDR3: TGTGCCAGCAGCCAAGGAGGTGACGGTGTGAACACTGAAGCTTTCTTT. This sequence encodes CASSQGGDGVNTEAFF.

The gene calls are TRBV5-6 and TRBJ2-7; D is ambiguous. The CDR3 covers 13 residues. The germline V gene has CDR1 SGHDT and CDR2 YYEEEE. V lost 6 bases and J 6 bases, leaving 16 bases between the germline ends. The CDR3: CASTDAWLTEQYF. The CDR3 coding sequence is TGTGCCAGCACCGACGCTTGGCTTACCGAGCAGTACTTC.